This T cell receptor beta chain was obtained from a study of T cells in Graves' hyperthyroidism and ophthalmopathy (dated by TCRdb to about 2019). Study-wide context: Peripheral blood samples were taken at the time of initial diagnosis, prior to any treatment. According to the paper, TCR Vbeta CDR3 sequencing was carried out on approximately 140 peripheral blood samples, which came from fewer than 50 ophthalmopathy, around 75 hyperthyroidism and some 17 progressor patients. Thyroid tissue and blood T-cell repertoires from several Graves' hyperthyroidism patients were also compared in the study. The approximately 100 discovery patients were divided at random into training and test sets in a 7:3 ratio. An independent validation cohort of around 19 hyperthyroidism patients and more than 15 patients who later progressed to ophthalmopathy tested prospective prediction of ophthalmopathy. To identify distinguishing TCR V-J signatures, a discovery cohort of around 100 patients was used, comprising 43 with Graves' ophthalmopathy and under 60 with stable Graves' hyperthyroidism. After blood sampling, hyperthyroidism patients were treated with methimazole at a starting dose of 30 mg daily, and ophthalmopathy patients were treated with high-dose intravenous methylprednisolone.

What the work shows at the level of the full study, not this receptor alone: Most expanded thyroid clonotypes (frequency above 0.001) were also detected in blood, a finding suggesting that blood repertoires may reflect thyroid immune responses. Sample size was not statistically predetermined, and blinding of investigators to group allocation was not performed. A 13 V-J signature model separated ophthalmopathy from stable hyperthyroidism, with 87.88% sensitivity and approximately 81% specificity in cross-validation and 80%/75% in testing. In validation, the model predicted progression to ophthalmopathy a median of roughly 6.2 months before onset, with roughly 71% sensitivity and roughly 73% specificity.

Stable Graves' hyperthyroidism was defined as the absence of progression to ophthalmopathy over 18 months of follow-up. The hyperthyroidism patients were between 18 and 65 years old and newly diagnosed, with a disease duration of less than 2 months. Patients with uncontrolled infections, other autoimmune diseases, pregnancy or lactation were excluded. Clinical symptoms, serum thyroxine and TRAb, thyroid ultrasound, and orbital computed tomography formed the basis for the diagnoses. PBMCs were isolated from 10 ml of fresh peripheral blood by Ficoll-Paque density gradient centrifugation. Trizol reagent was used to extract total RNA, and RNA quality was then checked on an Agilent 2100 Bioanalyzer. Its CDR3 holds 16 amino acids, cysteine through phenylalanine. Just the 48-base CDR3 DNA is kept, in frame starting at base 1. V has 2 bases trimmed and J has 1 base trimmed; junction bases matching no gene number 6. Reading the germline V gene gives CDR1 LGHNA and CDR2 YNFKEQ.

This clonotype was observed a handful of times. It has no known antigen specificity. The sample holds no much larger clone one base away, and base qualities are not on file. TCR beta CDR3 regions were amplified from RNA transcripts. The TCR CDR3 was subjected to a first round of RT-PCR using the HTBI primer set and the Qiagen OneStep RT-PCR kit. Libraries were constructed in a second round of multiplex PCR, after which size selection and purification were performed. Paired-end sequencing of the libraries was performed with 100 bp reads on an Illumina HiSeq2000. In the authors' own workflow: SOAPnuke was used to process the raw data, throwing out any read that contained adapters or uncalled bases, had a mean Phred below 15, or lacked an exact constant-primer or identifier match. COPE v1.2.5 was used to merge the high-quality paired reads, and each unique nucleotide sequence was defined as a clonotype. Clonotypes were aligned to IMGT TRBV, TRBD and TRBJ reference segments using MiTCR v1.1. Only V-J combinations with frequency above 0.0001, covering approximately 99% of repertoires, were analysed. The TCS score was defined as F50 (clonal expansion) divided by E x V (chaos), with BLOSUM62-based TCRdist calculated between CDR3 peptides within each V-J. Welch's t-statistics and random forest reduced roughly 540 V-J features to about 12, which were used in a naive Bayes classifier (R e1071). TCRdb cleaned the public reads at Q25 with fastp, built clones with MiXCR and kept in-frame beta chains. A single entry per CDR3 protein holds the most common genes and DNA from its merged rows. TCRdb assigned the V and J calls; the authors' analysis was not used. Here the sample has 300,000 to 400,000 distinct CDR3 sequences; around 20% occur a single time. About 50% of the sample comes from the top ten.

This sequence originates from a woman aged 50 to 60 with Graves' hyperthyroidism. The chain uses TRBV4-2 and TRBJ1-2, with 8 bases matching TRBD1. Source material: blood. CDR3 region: CASSQTPGQDNYGYTF. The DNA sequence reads TGTGCCAGCAGCCAAACCCCGGGACAGGATAACTATGGCTACACCTTC.